Listed here are 23 T cell receptor beta chains from one sample, sequenced in a study of blood T cell repertoires in COVID-19. Generated by immunoSEQ multiplex PCR, the TCRdb table keeps only in-frame clones and is missing some. This table holds around 120,000 clones, around four fifths found once. Sequencing was carried out using peripheral blood. Every receptor here comes from a man aged 70-80 years with active or convalescent COVID-19.

In this sample, this clone turned up once. The DNA for the CDR3 is TGTGCCAGCAGTGACCGCAGCTCCTACGAGCAGTACTTC. Residues: CASSDRSSYEQYF. This rearrangement joins TRBV6-4 to TRBJ2-7; D call uncertain. This CDR3 region has 13 residues. Trimming cost V 2 bases and J 0 bases, with 5 bases left between them. Germline CDR1 is MRHNA and CDR2 is SNTAGT.

The chain links TRBV6-1 to TRBJ2-7; a possible D gene is TRBD1 (5 bases). Trimming left V 4 bases short and J 0 bases short, with 16 bases between. The CDR3 covers 16 residues. Per germline, CDR1 MNHNS and CDR2 SASEGT. The CDR3 nucleotides read TGTGCCAGCAGTGGGGGCTTTGGCCCGAGCTCCTACGAGCAGTACTTC. Its translation is CASSGGFGPSSYEQYF.

This clone was detected only once. The chain links TRBV9 to TRBJ2-3, with a tentative D call TRBD2 (6 bases). V lost 0 bases and J 4 bases, leaving 15 bases between the germline ends. The CDR3 covers 16 residues. Germline V gene data show CDR1 as SGDLS and CDR2 as YYNGEE. The CDR3: CASSVAGRPGADTQYF. CDR3 bases: TGTGCCAGCAGCGTAGCTGGTCGGCCGGGAGCAGATACGCAGTATTTT.

The J gene is TRBJ2-7, the V gene TRBV28; D might be TRBD2 (6 bases). Between the trimmed V and J ends, which lost 5 bases and 5 bases, there was a span of 19 bases. Germline V gives CDR1 MDHEN, CDR2 SYDVKM. This CDR3 region has 15 residues. The CDR3 is CASSRPGLTAHEQYF. The CDR3 bases are TGTGCCAGCAGTCGACCGGGACTGACCGCCCACGAGCAGTACTTC.

The chain is built from TRBV13 and TRBJ1-6; TRBD1 agrees at 9 bases. The CDR3 covers 15 residues. The junction had 6 bases not matched to a gene; V was cut back by 5 bases and J by 7 bases. The germline CDR1 and CDR2 sequences are PRHDT and FYEKMQ (reference sequence). The CDR3 sequence is CASSITGGMNSPLHF. Written as DNA, the CDR3 is TGTGCCAGCAGCATTACAGGGGGCATGAATTCACCCCTCCACTTT.

CDR3 residues: CASSPHEVGGELFF. DNA for the CDR3: TGTGCCAGCAGCCCCCACGAGGTTGGCGGGGAGCTGTTTTTT. The rearrangement joins TRBV7-2 to TRBJ2-2; the D is unclear. V was cut by 5 bases and J by 7 bases, with 14 bases left in between. The CDR3 totals 14 residues. The germline V gene has CDR1 SGHTA and CDR2 FQGNSA.

V and J are TRBV9 and TRBJ1-1; the match to TRBD1 covers 7 bases. This CDR3 has 14 residues. Unmatched junction bases numbered 6, after V lost 0 bases and J lost 7 bases. The germline CDR1 and CDR2 sequences are SGDLS and YYNGEE. CDR3 DNA: TGTGCCAGCAGCGTAGCCAGGGGGTTTGGTGAAGCTTTCTTT. It encodes CASSVARGFGEAFF.

The chain joins TRBV5-4 to TRBJ2-3; D uncertain. Germline-derived CDR1 and CDR2 are SGHNT and YYREEE (reference sequence). This CDR3 contains 13 residues. Trimming shortened V by 0 bases and J by 2 bases, and 4 bases separated the two germline ends. The CDR3 nucleotides are TGTGCCAGCAGCTTGGTAGACACAGATACGCAGTATTTT. Translation gives CASSLVDTDTQYF.

CDR3 amino acids: CASSLGVASGNTEAFF. For the CDR3, the DNA is TGTGCCAGCAGCTTAGGGGTTGCATCGGGGAACACTGAAGCTTTCTTT. The rearrangement joins TRBV7-2 to TRBJ1-1; D is unclear. The germline gives CDR1 SGHTA, CDR2 FQGNSA. This CDR3 is 16 amino acids long. The V end was cut by 1 base, the J end by 1 base, with 13 bases between.

This chain uses TRBV7-2 with TRBJ1-5, with D hard to call. The CDR3 has 15 amino acids. Germline V gives CDR1 SGHTA, CDR2 FQGNSA. Trimming cost V 0 bases and J 0 bases, with 6 bases left between them. In DNA form, the CDR3 reads TGTGCCAGCAGCTTAGCTTTCAGTAGCAATCAGCCCCAGCATTTT. Its translation is CASSLAFSSNQPQHF.

V usage is TRBV3-1 (or the pseudogene TRBV3-2) and J usage is TRBJ1-6, with a weak D call TRBD1 (5 bases). V lost 1 base and J 6 bases, leaving 10 bases between the germline ends. Germline V gives CDR1 LGHDT, CDR2 YNNKEL (reference sequence). The CDR3 covers 15 residues. The DNA of the CDR3 is TGTGCCAGCAGCCAAGGGGAGGGGATTAATTCACCCCTCCACTTT. Its translation is CASSQGEGINSPLHF.

This clone came up a few times. This rearrangement joins TRBV24-1 to TRBJ2-5, with 7 bases identical to TRBD2. The trim removed 1 base at V and 4 bases at J, leaving 11 bases unmatched. CDR3 length equals 17 residues. CDR1 KGHDR and CDR2 SFDVKD come from the germline V gene. The CDR3, as DNA: TGTGCCACCAGTGATTTAAGCGGGGTGGGTCGGGGAGAGACCCAGTACTTC. It encodes CATSDLSGVGRGETQYF.

This chain connects TRBV18 to TRBJ2-4; weak D call: TRBD2 (5 bases). Between the trimmed V and J ends, which lost 3 bases and 2 bases, there was a span of 11 bases. The CDR3 extends over 15 amino acids. Germline V CDR1 and CDR2: KGHSH, LQKENI. CDR3 in amino acids: CASSPTTGTKNIQYF. The CDR3 coding sequence is TGTGCCAGCTCACCTACTACGGGGACCAAAAACATTCAGTACTTC.

This chain connects TRBV4-1 to TRBJ2-1, with TRBD2 matching 15 bases. Germline CDR1 is MGHRA and CDR2 is YSYEKL. This CDR3 is built from 18 residues. V lost 3 bases, J lost 0 bases, and 3 bases stayed unmatched. CDR3 in DNA: TGCGCCAGCAGCCAGGGACTAGCGGGAGGTTCCTCCTACAATGAGCAGTTCTTC. Protein: CASSQGLAGGSSYNEQFF.

V is TRBV6-2 or TRBV6-3 and J is TRBJ2-7; D is possibly TRBD1 (6 bases). Germline assignment: CDR1 MNHEY and CDR2 SVGEGT. The CDR3 has 14 amino acids. Trimming left V 2 bases short and J 5 bases short, with 13 bases between. The CDR3 nucleotides are TGTGCCAGCAGTTACGGCAGGGGTTGGGACGAGCAGTACTTC. Its translation: CASSYGRGWDEQYF.

The chain combines TRBV9 with TRBJ1-3, with 8 bases fitting TRBD1. This CDR3 spans 14 amino acids. Trimming took 4 bases from V and 3 from J; bases not matched to a gene: 3. Germline V lookup: CDR1 SGDLS, CDR2 YYNGEE. In nucleotides, the CDR3 is TGTGCCAGCAGCCTACAGGGGGTTGGAAACACCATATATTTT. Protein: CASSLQGVGNTIYF.

Only a few counts were recorded for this clone. The rearrangement joins TRBV6-5 to TRBJ1-6, with D perhaps matching TRBD1 (6 bases). Trimming took 6 bases from V and 10 from J, leaving 19 bases between them. CDR1 is MNHEY and CDR2 is SVGAGI in the germline V gene. CDR3 length: 15 residues. Here the CDR3 reads CASSATGRGNSPLHF. The CDR3 DNA is TGTGCCAGCAGCGCAACAGGGCGCGGTAACTCACCCCTCCACTTT.

This chain links TRBV7-9 with TRBJ2-3; 8 bases fit TRBD2. V lost 5 bases, J lost 6 bases, and 10 bases stayed unmatched. The CDR3 extends over 15 amino acids. The V gene's germline CDR1 is SEHNR and CDR2 FQNEAQ (reference sequence). The CDR3 loop is CASSLNSPGGDTQYF. The CDR3 DNA is TGTGCCAGCAGCCTAAATAGCCCGGGGGGGGATACGCAGTATTTT.

This clone was counted once. The genes are TRBV30 and TRBJ1-5; D might be TRBD1 (6 bases). The CDR3 contains 13 residues. Trimming took off 5 bases at V and 7 bases at J, with 15 bases between the two ends. Germline V gene sequence: CDR1 GTSNPN, CDR2 SVGIG (reference sequence). CDR3: CAWGDLGGQPQHF. The CDR3 DNA follows: TGTGCCTGGGGGGACTTAGGGGGACAGCCCCAGCATTTT.

The rearrangement uses TRBV28 and TRBJ2-2; D not certain. Trimming took off 3 bases at V and 1 base at J, with 6 bases between the two ends. The CDR3 spans 14 residues. The germline gives CDR1 MDHEN, CDR2 SYDVKM. CDR3 amino acids: CASSFVQNTGELFF. CDR3 coding DNA: TGTGCCAGCAGTTTTGTACAGAACACCGGGGAGCTGTTTTTT.

This clone was found once. This sequence joins TRBV28 and TRBJ1-1, with D possibly matching TRBD1 (5 bases). The CDR3 is 12 residues long. Germline V CDR1 and CDR2: MDHEN, SYDVKM. Trimming took off 9 bases at V and 10 bases at J, with 18 bases between the two ends. CDR3 bases: TGTGCCAGTTCAAGACAGCCTCTGTTAGCTTTCTTT. The encoded protein is CASSRQPLLAFF.

This chain links TRBV19 with TRBJ2-1; 13 positions match TRBD2. With 4 bases clipped from V and 3 bases from J, the junction kept 0 bases outside the gene matches. Germline V lookup: CDR1 LNHDA, CDR2 SQIVND (reference sequence). CDR3 length equals 15 residues. CDR3 nucleotide sequence: TGTGCCAGTAGTAGGACTAGCGGGAGCTACAATGAGCAGTTCTTC. Protein sequence: CASSRTSGSYNEQFF. Supplemented by reference TRBV19 and TRBJ2-1, the full variable domain reads DGGITQSPKYLFRKEGQNVTLSCEQNLNHDAMYWYRQDPGQGLRLIYYSQIVNDFQKGDIAEGYSVSREKKESFPLTVTSAQKNPTAFYLCASSRTSGSYNEQFFGPGTRLTVL.

This chain joins TRBV10-2 and TRBJ2-1, with TRBD1 identical over 8 bases. The CDR3 covers 14 residues. Germline CDR1 and CDR2: WSHSY and SAAADI. V trimming: 8 bases; J trimming: 4 bases; junction bases outside the gene matches: 7. The CDR3 loop reads CASCRDRTYNEQFF. DNA for the CDR3: TGCGCCAGCTGTCGGGACAGGACGTACAATGAGCAGTTCTTC.